This T cell receptor beta chain was identified in a study of T-cell memory formation after mild COVID-19. Each CDR3 protein gets one entry after TCRdb re-called the 5' RACE reads with MiXCR. Here the sample spans some 300,000 distinct CDR3 sequences, around 19% being singletons. This clonotype was seen a few times. The V gene end was trimmed by 6 bases and the J gene end by 4 bases; junction bases not matched to a gene: 8. The CDR3 totals 15 residues. The source material was PBMCs or a T cell subset sorted from them (not recorded which). This sequence originates from a man between 18 and 29 years old who had mild COVID-19 (a few samples of this study predate the infection). Cell type and time point are not known. This chain joins TRBV12-3 or TRBV12-4 and TRBJ2-2; 7 bases match TRBD2. The CDR3 spells CASRRTRAGTGELFF. The CDR3 coding sequence is TGTGCCAGCAGACGGACTAGGGCTGGCACCGGGGAGCTGTTTTTT.